The rows below give T cell receptor beta chains drawn from one sample of a study of blood T cell repertoires in COVID-19. Clones were read by immunoSEQ multiplex PCR, and TCRdb kept only the in-frame ones, dropping some. The sample has 130,000 or so clones; under 90% are singletons. Material for sequencing was PBMCs or T cells enriched from blood (not recorded which). These receptors all stem from a man aged 40-49 years with acute COVID-19. Each CDR3 is given with its conserved first and last residue. D genes are given only for firm matches. The size entry is marked missing in some rows and otherwise reads once, few, many or a size class.

clone_size,j_call,v_call,d_call,cdr3_aa,cdr3_nt
once,TRBJ1-2,TRBV24-1,NA,CATSDYTGRNGYTF,TGTGCCACCAGTGATTATACAGGGCGGAATGGCTACACCTTC
NA,TRBJ1-2,TRBV28,TRBD1,CASSPETGGRNGYTF,TGTGCCAGCAGTCCCGAGACAGGGGGCCGTAATGGCTACACCTTC
NA,TRBJ1-4,TRBV19,NA,CASSTGEEKLFF,TGTGCCAGTAGTACGGGGGAAGAAAAACTGTTTTTT
NA,TRBJ2-3,TRBV9,TRBD2,CASSVGLAGTADTQYF,TGTGCCAGCAGCGTAGGGCTAGCGGGAACGGCAGATACGCAGTATTTT
NA,TRBJ2-3,TRBV14,NA,CASSPSLSVGGTQYF,TGTGCCAGCAGCCCCTCCCTATCAGTGGGAGGTACGCAGTATTTT
NA,TRBJ1-6,TRBV19,TRBD1,CASSPPGQGNSPLHF,TGTGCCAGTAGTCCTCCGGGACAGGGTAATTCACCCCTCCACTTT
NA,TRBJ2-3,TRBV18,NA,CASSVGQPAGTDTQYF,TGTGCCAGCTCAGTGGGGCAACCGGCGGGCACAGATACGCAGTATTTT
NA,TRBJ2-1,TRBV7-3,TRBD2,CASSARTSAFHNEQFF,TGTGCCAGCAGCGCGAGGACTAGCGCCTTCCACAATGAGCAGTTCTTC
NA,TRBJ2-7,TRBV7-3,TRBD2,CASSLSGLAGGTSYEQYF,TGTGCCAGCAGCTTGTCGGGACTAGCGGGAGGTACCTCCTACGAGCAGTACTTC
NA,TRBJ1-1,TRBV10-1,TRBD1,CASSGQGEAFF,TGCGCCAGCAGTGGACAGGGGGAAGCTTTCTTT
NA,TRBJ1-1,TRBV19,NA,CASRLREMNTEAFF,TGTGCCAGTCGCCTACGGGAGATGAACACTGAAGCTTTCTTT
NA,TRBJ2-7,TRBV7-2,TRBD1,CASNSGQAYEQYF,TGTGCCAGCAATTCCGGACAGGCTTACGAGCAGTACTTC
NA,TRBJ2-7,TRBV19,NA,CASSFLQVGEQYF,TGTGCCAGTAGTTTCCTGCAGGTGGGCGAGCAGTACTTC
NA,TRBJ2-5,TRBV9,TRBD2,CASSPVSGVETQYF,TGTGCCAGCAGCCCCGTGAGCGGGGTAGAGACCCAGTACTTC
NA,TRBJ2-3,TRBV5-1,NA,CASSIAGTKDTQYF,TGCGCCAGCAGCATCGCCGGGACAAAGGATACGCAGTATTTT
NA,TRBJ1-5,TRBV7-9,NA,CASSPGRAGFGQPQHF,TGTGCCAGCAGCCCCGGGAGGGCAGGATTCGGTCAGCCCCAGCATTTT
NA,TRBJ2-7,TRBV10-3,TRBD2,CAIGGLAENYEQYF,TGTGCCATCGGTGGACTAGCGGAAAACTACGAGCAGTACTTC
once,TRBJ1-2,TRBV6-5,NA,CASRTQGGYGYTF,TGTGCCAGCAGGACGCAGGGAGGCTATGGCTACACCTTC
NA,TRBJ1-5,TRBV3-1/TRBV3-2,NA,CASSHTGKQPQHF,TGTGCCAGCAGCCACACCGGGAAACAGCCCCAGCATTTT
once,TRBJ1-3,TRBV5-6,TRBD1,CASRGQGAGNTIYF,TGTGCCAGCCGGGGACAGGGGGCTGGAAACACCATATATTTT
NA,TRBJ1-1,TRBV9,NA,CASSAHFQGANTEAFF,TGTGCCAGCAGCGCCCACTTCCAGGGTGCGAACACTGAAGCTTTCTTT
once,TRBJ2-5,TRBV6-5,NA,CASSSFSGEETQYF,TGTGCCAGCAGTTCTTTTAGCGGAGAAGAGACCCAGTACTTC
NA,TRBJ2-7,TRBV5-1,TRBD2,CASSGGLAGINEQYF,TGCGCCAGCAGCGGAGGACTAGCGGGGATAAACGAGCAGTACTTC
NA,TRBJ1-1,TRBV7-9,NA,CASSSSGQSLAFF,TGTGCCAGCAGCTCCTCCGGACAGTCTTTGGCTTTCTTT
NA,TRBJ2-7,TRBV11-1,TRBD2,CASSLAATSGNQQYF,TGTGCCAGCAGCTTAGCTGCGACTAGCGGCAATCAGCAGTACTTC
NA,TRBJ2-5,TRBV19,TRBD1,CASKRGQGLETQYF,TGTGCCTCGAAGAGGGGGCAGGGCTTGGAGACCCAGTACTTC
NA,TRBJ1-5,TRBV2,TRBD1,CASSETGGNQPQHF,TGTGCCAGCAGTGAGACAGGGGGGAATCAGCCCCAGCATTTT
NA,TRBJ2-1,TRBV5-1,NA,CASSTGSSYNEQFF,TGCGCCAGCAGCACGGGGAGCTCCTACAATGAGCAGTTCTTC
NA,TRBJ2-7,TRBV27,NA,CASSLSGAEQYF,TGTGCCAGCAGTTTGTCAGGGGCCGAGCAGTACTTC
NA,TRBJ2-1,TRBV18,NA,CASSPVANYNEQFF,TGTGCCAGCTCACCGGTCGCGAACTACAATGAGCAGTTCTTC
few,TRBJ2-1,TRBV21-1,NA,CASSKAKLPSGPYNEQFF,TGTGCCAGCAGCAAAGCAAAATTACCTAGCGGGCCCTACAATGAGCAGTTCTTC
once,TRBJ2-1,TRBV7-9,TRBD2,CASSLGGGGGLSSYNEQFF,TGTGCCAGCAGCTTAGGAGGTGGCGGGGGGTTAAGCTCCTACAATGAGCAGTTCTTC
NA,TRBJ1-5,TRBV6-5,NA,CASSSGGHSNQPQHF,TGTGCCAGCAGTTCCGGCGGGCATAGCAATCAGCCCCAGCATTTT